This TCR beta chain comes out of a study of human T cells and chemical hapten exposure. In the study overall: During the roughly 25-week study period, patients had diphenylcyclopropenone applied to the scalp every week. Findings and limits, study-wide: PT1 expanded TCR numbers rose with patch test score.

This clonotype came up many times. The antigen is unknown. The time point here: pre-sensitization, week 0. Treatment specified: therapeutic diphenylcyclopropenone sensitization with weekly scalp DPC. Suited to DPC and affected by alopecia, the donors ranged from 18 to 70 years old. It was from unfractionated whole blood that total RNA was extracted. TCRdb processed the RACE reads anew with MiXCR; each CDR3 protein has one entry. Seen here are roughly 90,000 distinct CDR3 sequences, around 9.6% observed once, and the top ten hold roughly 4%. The source was whole blood, collected in connection with sensitization to the hapten diphenylcyclopropenone (DPC). The sequence was obtained from a woman between 35 and 50 years old with alopecia areata. Some clones in this sample may be carry-over from other donors' samples.

The CDR3 loop is CASSGNRGRGTDTQYF. DNA for the CDR3: TGTGCCAGCAGTGGGAACAGGGGTCGTGGGACAGATACGCAGTATTTT. The chain carries TRBV2 and TRBJ2-3; 7 bases map to TRBD1. Trimming took 4 bases from V and 3 from J; bases not matched to a gene: 10. CDR1 and CDR2 from the germline V gene are SNHLY and FYNNEI. The CDR3 is 16 amino acids.